This TCR beta chain was documented in a study of post-analysis software for immune sequencing data. Presence of unique molecular identifiers characterized the TCR beta cDNA libraries. TCRdb re-derived calls from the PCR reads in MiXCR, one entry per CDR3 protein. This table holds a few hundred thousand distinct CDR3 sequences, 30% to 40% found once. This clonotype turned up a few times. The specimen sequenced was blood. The sequence derives from a girl younger than 18 with multiple sclerosis.

DNA for the CDR3: TGTGCCAGCACCTTAGAGAGAGGGGAGGGCACAGATACGCAGTATTTT. Translated: CASTLERGEGTDTQYF. The rearrangement uses TRBV12-3 or TRBV12-4 and TRBJ2-3; the D gene is possibly TRBD2 (6 bases). Trimming stripped 7 bases from V and 1 base from J, with 18 bases between. The CDR3 loop spans 16 amino acids.